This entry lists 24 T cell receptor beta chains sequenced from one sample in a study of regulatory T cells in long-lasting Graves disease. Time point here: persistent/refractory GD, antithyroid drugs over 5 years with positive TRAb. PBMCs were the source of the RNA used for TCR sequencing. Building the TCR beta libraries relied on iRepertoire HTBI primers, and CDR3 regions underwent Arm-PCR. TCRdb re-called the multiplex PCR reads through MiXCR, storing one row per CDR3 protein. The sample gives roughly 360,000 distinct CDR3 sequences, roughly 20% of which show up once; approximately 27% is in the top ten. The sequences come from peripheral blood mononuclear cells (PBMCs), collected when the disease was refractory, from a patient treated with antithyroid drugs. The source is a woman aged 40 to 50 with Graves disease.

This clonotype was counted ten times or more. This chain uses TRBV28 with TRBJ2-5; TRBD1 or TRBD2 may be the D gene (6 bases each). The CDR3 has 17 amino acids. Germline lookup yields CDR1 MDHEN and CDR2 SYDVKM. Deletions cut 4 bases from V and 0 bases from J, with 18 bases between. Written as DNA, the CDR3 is TGTGCCAGCAGTTCGGAGGGGGGACACACGTACCAAGAGACCCAGTACTTC. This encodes CASSSEGGHTYQETQYF.

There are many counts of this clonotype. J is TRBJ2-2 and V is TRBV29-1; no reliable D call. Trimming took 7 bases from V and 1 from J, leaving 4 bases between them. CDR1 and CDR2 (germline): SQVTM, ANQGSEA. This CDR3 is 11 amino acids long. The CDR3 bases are TGCAGCGCACAGAACACCGGGGAGCTGTTTTTT. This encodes CSAQNTGELFF.

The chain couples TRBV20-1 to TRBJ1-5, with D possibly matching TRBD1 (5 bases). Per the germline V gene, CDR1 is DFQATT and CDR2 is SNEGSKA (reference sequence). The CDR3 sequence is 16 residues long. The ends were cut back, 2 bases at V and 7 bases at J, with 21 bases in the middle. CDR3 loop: CSARRAGRQDTQPQHF. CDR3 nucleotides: TGCAGTGCTAGAAGGGCGGGACGCCAAGACACCCAGCCCCAGCATTTT.

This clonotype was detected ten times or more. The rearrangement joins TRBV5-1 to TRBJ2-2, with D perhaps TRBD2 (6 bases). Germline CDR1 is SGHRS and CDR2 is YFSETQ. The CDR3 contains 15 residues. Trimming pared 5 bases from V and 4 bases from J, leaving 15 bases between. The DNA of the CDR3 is TGCGCCAGCAGTCCCGGGACTTATCTCACCGGGGAGCTGTTTTTT. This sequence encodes CASSPGTYLTGELFF.

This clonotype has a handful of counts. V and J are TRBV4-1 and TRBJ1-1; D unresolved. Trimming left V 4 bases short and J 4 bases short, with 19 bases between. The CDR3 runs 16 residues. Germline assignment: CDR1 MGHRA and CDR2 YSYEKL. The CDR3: CASSLESYPRSTEAFF. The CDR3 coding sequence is TGCGCCAGCAGCCTAGAGAGTTATCCCAGGAGCACTGAAGCTTTCTTT.

CDR3 in amino acids: CASSTGHLNEKLFF. The CDR3 DNA is TGTGCCAGCAGCACGGGACACCTTAATGAAAAACTGTTTTTT. J is TRBJ1-4 and V is TRBV13; perhaps TRBD1 as D (6 bases). In germline, CDR1 is PRHDT, CDR2 FYEKMQ (reference sequence). CDR3 size: 14 residues. Deletions cut 5 bases from V and 4 bases from J, with 11 bases between.

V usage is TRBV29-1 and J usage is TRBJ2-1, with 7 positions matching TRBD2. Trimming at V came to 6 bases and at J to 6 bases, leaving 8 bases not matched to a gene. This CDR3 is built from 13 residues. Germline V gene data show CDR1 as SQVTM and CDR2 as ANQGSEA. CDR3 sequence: CSVGLGFGNEQFF. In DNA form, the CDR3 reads TGCAGCGTAGGACTAGGGTTTGGCAATGAGCAGTTCTTC.

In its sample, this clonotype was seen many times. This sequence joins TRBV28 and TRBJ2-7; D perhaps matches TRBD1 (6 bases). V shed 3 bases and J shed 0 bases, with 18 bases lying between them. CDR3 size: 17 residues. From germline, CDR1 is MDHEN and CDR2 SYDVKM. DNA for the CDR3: TGTGCCAGCAGTTTGGGGTACCGGGACATCTCCTCCTACGAGCAGTACTTC. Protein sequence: CASSLGYRDISSYEQYF. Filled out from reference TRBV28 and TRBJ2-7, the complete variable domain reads DVKVTQSSRYLVKRTGEKVFLECVQDMDHENMFWYRQDPGLGLRLIYFSYDVKMKEKGDIPEGYSVSREKKERFSLILESASTNQTSMYLCASSLGYRDISSYEQYFGPGTRLTVT.

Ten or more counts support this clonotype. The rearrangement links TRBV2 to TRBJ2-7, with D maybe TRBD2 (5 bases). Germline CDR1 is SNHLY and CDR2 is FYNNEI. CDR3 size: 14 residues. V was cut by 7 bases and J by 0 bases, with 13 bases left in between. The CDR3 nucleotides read TGTGCCAGCATAGAGGGTGGCTACTCCTACGAGCAGTACTTC. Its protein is CASIEGGYSYEQYF.

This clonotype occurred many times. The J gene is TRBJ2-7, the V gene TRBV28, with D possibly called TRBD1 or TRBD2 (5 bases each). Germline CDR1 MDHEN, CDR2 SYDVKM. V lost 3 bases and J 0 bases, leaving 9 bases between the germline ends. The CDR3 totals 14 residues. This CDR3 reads CASSFRGVSYEQYF. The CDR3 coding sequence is TGTGCCAGCAGTTTTCGAGGGGTCTCCTACGAGCAGTACTTC.

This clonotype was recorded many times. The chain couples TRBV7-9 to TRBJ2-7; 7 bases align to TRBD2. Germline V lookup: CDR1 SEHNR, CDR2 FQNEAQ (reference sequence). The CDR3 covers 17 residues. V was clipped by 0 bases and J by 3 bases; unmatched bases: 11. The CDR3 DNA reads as TGTGCCAGCAGCTTAGCGCAAATGCGGGAGAACGACTACGAGCAGTACTTC. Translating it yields CASSLAQMRENDYEQYF.

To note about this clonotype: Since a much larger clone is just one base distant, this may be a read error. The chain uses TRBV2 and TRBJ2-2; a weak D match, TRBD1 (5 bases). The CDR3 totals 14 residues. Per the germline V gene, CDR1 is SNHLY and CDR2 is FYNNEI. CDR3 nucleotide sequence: TGTGTCAGCAGTGAAGGGGCGAACACCGGGGAGCTGTTTTTT. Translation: CVSSEGANTGELFF.

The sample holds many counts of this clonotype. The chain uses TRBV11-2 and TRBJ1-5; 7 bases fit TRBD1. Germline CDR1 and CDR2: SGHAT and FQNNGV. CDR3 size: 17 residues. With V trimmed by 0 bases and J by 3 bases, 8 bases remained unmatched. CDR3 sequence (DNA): TGTGCCAGCAGCTTAGATGGTGTAGGGGGCTCCAATCAGCCCCAGCATTTT. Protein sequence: CASSLDGVGGSNQPQHF.

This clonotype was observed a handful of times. CDR3 residues: CASSQPGLALQETQYF. The CDR3 nucleotides read TGTGCCAGCAGCCAACCGGGACTAGCTCTACAAGAGACCCAGTACTTC. The chain has TRBV4-2 and TRBJ2-5; 9 bases fit TRBD2. With 2 bases clipped from V and 2 bases from J, the junction kept 6 bases outside the gene matches. Germline V CDR1 and CDR2: LGHNA, YNFKEQ. The CDR3 has 16 residues.

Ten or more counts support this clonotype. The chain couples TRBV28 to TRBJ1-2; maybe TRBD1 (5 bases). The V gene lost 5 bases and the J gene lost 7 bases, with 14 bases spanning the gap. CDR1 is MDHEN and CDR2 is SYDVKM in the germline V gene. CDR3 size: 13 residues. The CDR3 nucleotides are TGTGCCAGCAGTGAGACATTGGGGGGTGGCTACACCTTC. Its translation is CASSETLGGGYTF.

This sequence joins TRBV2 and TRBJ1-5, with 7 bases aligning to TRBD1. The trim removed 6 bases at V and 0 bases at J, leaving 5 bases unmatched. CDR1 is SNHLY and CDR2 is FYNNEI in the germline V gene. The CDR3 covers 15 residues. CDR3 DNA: TGTGCCAGCAGCCCGGACAGGTTTAGCAATCAGCCCCAGCATTTT. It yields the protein CASSPDRFSNQPQHF.

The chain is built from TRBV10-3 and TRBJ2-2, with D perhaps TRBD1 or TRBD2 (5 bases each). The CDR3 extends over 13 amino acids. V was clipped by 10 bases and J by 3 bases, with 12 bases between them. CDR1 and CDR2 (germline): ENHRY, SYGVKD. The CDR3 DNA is TGTGCCACCAGACCGGGACACACCGGGGAGCTGTTTTTT. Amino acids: CATRPGHTGELFF.

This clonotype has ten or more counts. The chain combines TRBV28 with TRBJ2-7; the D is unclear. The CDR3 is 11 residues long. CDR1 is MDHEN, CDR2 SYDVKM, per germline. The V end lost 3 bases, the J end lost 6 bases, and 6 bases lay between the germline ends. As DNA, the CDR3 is TGTGCCAGCAGTTTCCGGCTCGAGCAGTACTTC. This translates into CASSFRLEQYF.

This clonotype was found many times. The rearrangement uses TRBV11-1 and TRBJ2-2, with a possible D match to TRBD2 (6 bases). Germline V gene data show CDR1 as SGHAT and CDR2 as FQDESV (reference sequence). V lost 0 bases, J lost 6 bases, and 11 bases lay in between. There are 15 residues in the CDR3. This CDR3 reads CASSLARGGSGELFF. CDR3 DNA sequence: TGTGCCAGCAGCTTAGCTCGGGGAGGATCCGGGGAGCTGTTTTTT.

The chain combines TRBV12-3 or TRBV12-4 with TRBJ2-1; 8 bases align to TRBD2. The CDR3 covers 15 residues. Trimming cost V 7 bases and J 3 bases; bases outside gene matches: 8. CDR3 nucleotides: TGTGCCAGCAAAACGGGAGGGCACTTCTACAATGAGCAGTTCTTC. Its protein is CASKTGGHFYNEQFF.

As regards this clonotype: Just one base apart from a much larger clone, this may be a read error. The CDR3 region is CASSPSHGLAGNNEQFF. As DNA, the CDR3 is TGTGCCAGCAGCCCCTCCCACGGACTAGCGGGGAACAATGAGCAGTTCTTC. V is TRBV13 and J is TRBJ2-1; TRBD2 matches 12 bases. Per germline, CDR1 PRHDT and CDR2 FYEKMQ (reference sequence). This CDR3 is built from 17 residues. The V segment lost 5 bases and the J segment 5 bases; nucleotides outside the gene matches: 10.

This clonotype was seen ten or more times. CDR3 sequence (DNA): TGTGCCAGCATCTCACCACTAGCGGGGCCCAGCTACGAGCAGTACTTC. Translation gives CASISPLAGPSYEQYF. This chain links TRBV28 with TRBJ2-7, with 10 bases identical to TRBD2. The ends lost 7 bases at V and 3 bases at J; junction bases unmatched: 12. Germline-derived CDR1 and CDR2 are MDHEN and SYDVKM. CDR3 size: 16 residues.

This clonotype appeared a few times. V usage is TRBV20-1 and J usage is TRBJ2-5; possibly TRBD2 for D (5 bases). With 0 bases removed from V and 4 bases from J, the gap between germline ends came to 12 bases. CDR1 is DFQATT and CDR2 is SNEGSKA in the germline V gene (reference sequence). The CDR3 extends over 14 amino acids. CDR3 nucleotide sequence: TGCAGTGCTAGAGATCTGTATGCGGGAGAGACCCAGTACTTC. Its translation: CSARDLYAGETQYF.

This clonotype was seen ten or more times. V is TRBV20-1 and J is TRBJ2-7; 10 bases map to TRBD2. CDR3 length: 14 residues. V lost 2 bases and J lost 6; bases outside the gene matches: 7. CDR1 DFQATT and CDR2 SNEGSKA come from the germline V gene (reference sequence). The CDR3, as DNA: TGCAGTGCTAGATCGCCTAGCGGGAGAGTCGAGCAGTACTTC. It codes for CSARSPSGRVEQYF.